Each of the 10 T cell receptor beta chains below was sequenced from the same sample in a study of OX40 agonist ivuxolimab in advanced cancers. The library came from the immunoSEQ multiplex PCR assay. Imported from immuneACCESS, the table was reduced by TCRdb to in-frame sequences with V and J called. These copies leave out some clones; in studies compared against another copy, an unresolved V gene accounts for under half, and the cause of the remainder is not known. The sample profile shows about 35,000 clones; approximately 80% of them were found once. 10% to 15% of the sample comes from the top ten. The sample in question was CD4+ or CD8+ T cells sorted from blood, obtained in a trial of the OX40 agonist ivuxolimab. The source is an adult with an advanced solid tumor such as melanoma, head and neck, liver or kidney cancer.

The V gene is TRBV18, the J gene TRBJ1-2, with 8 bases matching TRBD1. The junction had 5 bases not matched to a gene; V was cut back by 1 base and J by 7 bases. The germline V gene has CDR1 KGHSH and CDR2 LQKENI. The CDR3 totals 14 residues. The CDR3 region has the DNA TGTGCCAGCTCACCACAGCAGGGGGCCTCTGGCTACACCTTC. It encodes CASSPQQGASGYTF.

The CDR3 DNA is TGTGCCAGCAGCGAGGGTAGGGTCAATGAGCAGTTCTTC. This translates into CASSEGRVNEQFF. This chain links TRBV9 with TRBJ2-1, with D uncertain. The CDR3 spans 13 residues. Germline-derived CDR1 and CDR2 are SGDLS and YYNGEE. V gave up 3 bases and J gave up 6 bases, with 10 bases separating them.

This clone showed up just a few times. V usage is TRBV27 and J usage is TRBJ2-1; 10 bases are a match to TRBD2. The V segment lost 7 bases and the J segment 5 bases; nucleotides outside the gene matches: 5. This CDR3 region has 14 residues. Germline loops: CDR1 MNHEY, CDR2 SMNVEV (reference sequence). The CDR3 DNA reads TGTGCCAGCAAGAGAGCGGGGGGGCACAATGAGCAGTTCTTC. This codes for CASKRAGGHNEQFF.

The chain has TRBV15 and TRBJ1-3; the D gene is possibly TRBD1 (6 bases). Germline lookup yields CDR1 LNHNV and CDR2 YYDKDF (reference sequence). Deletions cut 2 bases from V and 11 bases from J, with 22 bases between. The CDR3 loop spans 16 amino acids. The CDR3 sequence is CATSRPTPLGGNAIYF. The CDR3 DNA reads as TGTGCCACCAGCAGACCAACCCCCCTAGGGGGGAACGCCATATATTTT.

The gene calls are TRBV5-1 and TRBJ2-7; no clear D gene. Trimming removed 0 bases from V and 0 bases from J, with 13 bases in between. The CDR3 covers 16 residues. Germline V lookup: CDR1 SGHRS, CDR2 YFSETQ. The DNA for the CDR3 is TGCGCCAGCAGCTTGGCCCATAGGGCGAGCTCCTACGAGCAGTACTTC. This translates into CASSLAHRASSYEQYF.

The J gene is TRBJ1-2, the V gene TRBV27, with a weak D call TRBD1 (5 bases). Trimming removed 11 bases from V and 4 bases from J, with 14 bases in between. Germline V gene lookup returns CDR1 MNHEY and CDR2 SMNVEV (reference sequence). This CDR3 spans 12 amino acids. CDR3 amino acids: CAAGAGIYGYTF. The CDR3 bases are TGTGCCGCCGGGGCAGGGATCTATGGCTACACCTTC.

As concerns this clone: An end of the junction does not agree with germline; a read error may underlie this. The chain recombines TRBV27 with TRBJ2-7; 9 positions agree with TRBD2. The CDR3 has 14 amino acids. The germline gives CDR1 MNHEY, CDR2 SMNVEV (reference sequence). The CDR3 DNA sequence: TGTACCAGCAGCAAAATAGCGGGGGCCTACGAGCAGTACTTC. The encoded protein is CTSSKIAGAYEQYF.

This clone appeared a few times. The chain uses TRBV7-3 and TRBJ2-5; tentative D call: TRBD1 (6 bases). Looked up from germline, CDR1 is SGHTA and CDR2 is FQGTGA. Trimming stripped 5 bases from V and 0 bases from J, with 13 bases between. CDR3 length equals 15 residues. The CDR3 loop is CASSPSGTHQETQYF. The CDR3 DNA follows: TGTGCCAGCAGCCCGAGTGGGACACACCAAGAGACCCAGTACTTC.

This CDR3 reads CASSIGRTSTDTQYF. The CDR3 DNA is TGTGCCAGTAGTATCGGGCGGACTAGCACAGATACGCAGTATTTT. This chain joins TRBV19 and TRBJ2-3; D is possibly TRBD2 (5 bases). This CDR3 is 15 amino acids long. V shed 3 bases and J shed 0 bases, with 10 bases lying between them. Germline-derived CDR1 and CDR2 are LNHDA and SQIVND (reference sequence).

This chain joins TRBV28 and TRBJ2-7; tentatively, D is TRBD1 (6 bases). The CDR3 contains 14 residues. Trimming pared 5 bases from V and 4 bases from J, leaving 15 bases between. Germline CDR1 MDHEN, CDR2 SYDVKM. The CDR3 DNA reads TGTGCCAGCAGTCCTACAGGGCCCGCTTACGAGCAGTACTTC. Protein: CASSPTGPAYEQYF.